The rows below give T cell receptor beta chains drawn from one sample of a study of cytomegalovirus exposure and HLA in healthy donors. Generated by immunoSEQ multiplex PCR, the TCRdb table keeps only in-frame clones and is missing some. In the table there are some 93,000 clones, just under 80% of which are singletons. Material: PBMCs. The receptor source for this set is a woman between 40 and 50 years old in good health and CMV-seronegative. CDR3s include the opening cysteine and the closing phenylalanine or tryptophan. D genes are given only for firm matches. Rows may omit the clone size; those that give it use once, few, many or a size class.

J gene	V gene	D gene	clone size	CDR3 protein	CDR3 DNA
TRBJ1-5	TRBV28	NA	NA	CASSRTALNQPQHF	TGTGCCAGCAGTCGGACAGCCCTAAATCAGCCCCAGCATTTT
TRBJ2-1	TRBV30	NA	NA	CAWNKDNLSGEQFF	TGTGCCTGGAATAAGGACAACTTATCGGGTGAGCAGTTCTTC
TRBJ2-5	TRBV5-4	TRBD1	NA	CASSLSDRAETQYF	TGTGCCAGCAGCCTTAGCGACAGGGCAGAGACCCAGTACTTC
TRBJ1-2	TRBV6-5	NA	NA	CASSTGFSGYTF	TGTGCCAGCAGTACAGGGTTCTCCGGCTACACCTTC
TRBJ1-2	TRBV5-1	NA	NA	CASAIESTLYRGYTF	TGCGCCAGTGCGATCGAGAGCACTCTCTATCGGGGCTACACCTTC
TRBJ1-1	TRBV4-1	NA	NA	CASSLEAMTGNTEAFF	TGCGCCAGCAGCCTAGAGGCAATGACAGGAAACACTGAAGCTTTCTTT
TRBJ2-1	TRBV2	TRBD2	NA	CASSVSAGGPHNEQFF	TGTGCCAGCAGTGTTTCAGCGGGAGGGCCCCACAATGAGCAGTTCTTC
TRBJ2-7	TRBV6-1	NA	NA	CASIPTVFAYEQYF	TGTGCCAGCATCCCGACAGTGTTTGCCTACGAGCAGTACTTC
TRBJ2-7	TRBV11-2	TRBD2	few	CASSLAGGATEQYF	TGTGCCAGCAGCTTAGCGGGAGGGGCTACGGAGCAGTACTTC
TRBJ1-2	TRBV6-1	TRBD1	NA	CASTVDRAYGYTF	TGTGCCTCCACCGTTGACAGGGCCTATGGCTACACCTTC
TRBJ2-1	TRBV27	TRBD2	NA	CASSLGLAGPNEQFF	TGTGCCAGCAGTTTAGGGTTAGCGGGCCCTAATGAGCAGTTCTTC
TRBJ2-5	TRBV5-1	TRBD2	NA	CASSFGLAGVGETQYF	TGCGCCAGCAGCTTCGGACTAGCGGGAGTCGGGGAGACCCAGTACTTC
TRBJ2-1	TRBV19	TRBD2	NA	CASNYVAGGSNEQFF	TGTGCCAGTAATTACGTAGCGGGAGGGTCTAATGAGCAGTTCTTC
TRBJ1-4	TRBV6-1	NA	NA	CASSEAAGFEKLFF	TGTGCCAGCAGTGAAGCAGCAGGTTTCGAAAAACTGTTTTTT
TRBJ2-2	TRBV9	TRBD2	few	CASSVGLAGGWAGELFF	TGTGCCAGCAGCGTCGGACTAGCGGGAGGGTGGGCCGGGGAGCTGTTTTTT
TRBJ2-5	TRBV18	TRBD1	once	CASSTGTGETQYF	TGTGCCAGCTCAACCGGGACAGGAGAGACCCAGTACTTC
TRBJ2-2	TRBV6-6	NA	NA	CASLATNTGELFF	TGTGCCAGCCTAGCAACGAACACCGGGGAGCTGTTTTTT
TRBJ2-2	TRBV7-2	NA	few	CASRPGQSTGELFF	TGTGCCAGCAGACCTGGACAGTCGACCGGGGAGCTGTTTTTT
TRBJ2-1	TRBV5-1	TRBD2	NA	CASSVGGTSGDNEQFF	TGCGCCAGCAGCGTCGGGGGGACTAGCGGGGACAATGAGCAGTTCTTC
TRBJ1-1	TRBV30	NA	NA	CAWTRGRGGTEAFF	TGTGCCTGGACGCGGGGGCGCGGGGGCACTGAAGCTTTCTTT
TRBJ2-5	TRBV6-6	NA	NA	CASSYAEETQYF	TGTGCCAGCAGTTACGCGGAAGAGACCCAGTACTTC
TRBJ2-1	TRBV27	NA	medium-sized	CASSWHRNEQFF	TGTGCCAGCAGTTGGCACAGGAATGAGCAGTTCTTC
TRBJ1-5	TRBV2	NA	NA	CASSSTGLGQPQHF	TGTGCCAGCAGTTCGACAGGATTGGGACAGCCCCAGCATTTT
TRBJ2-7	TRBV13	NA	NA	CASSWTQAGFEDYEQYF	TGTGCCAGCAGCTGGACACAGGCGGGGTTCGAAGACTACGAGCAGTACTTC
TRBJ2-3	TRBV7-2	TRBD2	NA	CASSPGLAGGTDTQYF	TGTGCCAGCAGCCCGGGTCTAGCGGGAGGGACAGATACGCAGTATTTT
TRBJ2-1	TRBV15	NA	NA	CATSRSESSYNEQFF	TGTGCCACCAGCAGAAGCGAGAGCTCCTACAATGAGCAGTTCTTC
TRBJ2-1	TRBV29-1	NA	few	CSVDIRNNEQFF	TGCAGCGTTGATATCAGAAACAATGAGCAGTTCTTC
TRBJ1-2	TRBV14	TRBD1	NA	CASSQVWGTAVNYGYTF	TGTGCCAGCAGCCAAGTATGGGGGACAGCCGTTAACTATGGCTACACCTTC
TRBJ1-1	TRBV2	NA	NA	CASSFGQRTEAFF	TGTGCCAGCAGCTTTGGACAGCGGACTGAAGCTTTCTTT
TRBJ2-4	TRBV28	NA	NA	CASSFVGGGARNIQYF	TGTGCCAGCAGTTTCGTTGGAGGGGGCGCGAGAAACATTCAGTACTTC
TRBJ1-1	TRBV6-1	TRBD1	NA	CASSARNRGALLNTEAFF	TGTGCCAGCAGTGCCCGTAACAGGGGCGCCCTACTGAACACTGAAGCTTTCTTT
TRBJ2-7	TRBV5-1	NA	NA	CASSMDGAYEQYF	TGCGCCAGCAGCATGGACGGTGCCTACGAGCAGTACTTC
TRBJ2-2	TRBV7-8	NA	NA	CASSPSQANTGELFF	TGTGCCAGCAGCCCATCACAGGCTAACACCGGGGAGCTGTTTTTT
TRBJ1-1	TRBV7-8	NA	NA	CASSLAILGTEAFF	TGTGCCAGCAGCTTAGCGATTCTAGGCACTGAAGCTTTCTTT
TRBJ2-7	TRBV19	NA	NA	CASSIRGPGEQYF	TGTGCCAGTAGTATAAGAGGCCCGGGGGAGCAGTACTTC
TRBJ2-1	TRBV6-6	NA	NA	CASGEGGRSYNEQFF	TGTGCCAGCGGGGAGGGGGGACGTTCATACAATGAGCAGTTCTTC
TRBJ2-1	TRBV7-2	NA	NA	CASSLDGGLSYNEQFF	TGTGCCAGCAGCTTAGACGGGGGTCTCTCCTACAATGAGCAGTTCTTC
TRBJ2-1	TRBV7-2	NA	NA	CASSPLPGAEQFF	TGTGCCAGCAGCCCACTTCCGGGAGCCGAGCAGTTCTTC
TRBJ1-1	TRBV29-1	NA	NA	CSVRGGENTEAFF	TGCAGCGTCCGGGGGGGGGAGAACACTGAAGCTTTCTTT
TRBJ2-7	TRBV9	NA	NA	CASSLEQGGLGYEQYF	TGTGCCAGCAGCCTCGAGCAGGGGGGACTAGGGTACGAGCAGTACTTC